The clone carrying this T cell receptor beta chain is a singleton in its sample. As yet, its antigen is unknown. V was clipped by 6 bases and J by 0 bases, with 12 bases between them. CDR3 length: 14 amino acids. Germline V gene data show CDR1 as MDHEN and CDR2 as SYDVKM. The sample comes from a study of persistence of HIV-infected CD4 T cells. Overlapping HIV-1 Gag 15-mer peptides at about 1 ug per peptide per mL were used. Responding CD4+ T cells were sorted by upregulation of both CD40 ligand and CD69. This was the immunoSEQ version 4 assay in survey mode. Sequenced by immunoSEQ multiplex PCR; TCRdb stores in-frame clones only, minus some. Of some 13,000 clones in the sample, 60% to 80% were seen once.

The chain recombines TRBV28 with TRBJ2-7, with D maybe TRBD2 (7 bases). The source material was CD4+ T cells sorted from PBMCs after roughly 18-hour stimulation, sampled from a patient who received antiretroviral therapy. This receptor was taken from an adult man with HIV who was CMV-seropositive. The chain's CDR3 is CASRGGDTSYEQYF. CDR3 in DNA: TGTGCCAGCAGGGGGGGGGACACCTCCTACGAGCAGTACTTC.